The present T cell receptor (beta chain) was sequenced within a study of control samples from healthy donors and cancer patients. The data were produced by immunoSEQ multiplex PCR, yet TCRdb's version contains in-frame clones alone and is incomplete. Of 150,000 to 200,000 clones in the sample, about 92% were seen once. The receptor's source is a man younger than 40 in good health. The specimen sequenced was blood.

For the CDR3, the DNA is TGTGCCAGTAGTATGGTTTCGGGAGGCAATCAGCCCCAGCATTTT. This gives the protein CASSMVSGGNQPQHF. The chain recombines TRBV19 with TRBJ1-5; D not certain. Germline-derived CDR1 and CDR2 are LNHDA and SQIVND (reference sequence). V lost 3 bases and J 2 bases, leaving 11 bases between the germline ends. The CDR3 length is 15 residues.